These 5 T cell receptor beta chains originate from one sample sequenced in a study of T-cell reconstitution after alpha-beta-depleted transplantation in children. Preparation of the TCRbeta library involved a method that used unique molecular identifiers. TCRdb independently ran MiXCR on the PCR reads; one entry per CDR3 protein. Of over 150,000 distinct CDR3 sequences listed, approximately 6.9% are singletons. Sequences were derived from PBMCs, sampled before TCRalphabeta/CD19-depleted stem cell transplant. These TCRs come from a boy between 2 and 10 years old with acute lymphoblastic leukemia, due to receive a stem cell transplant.

Comment on this clonotype: This sequence may be a read error, since a much larger clone differs from it by one base. Without the conserved terminal phenylalanine or tryptophan, this CDR3 likely stems from a read error. This chain links TRBV2 with TRBJ2-1; 9 bases line up with TRBD2. The CDR3 contains 13 residues. Looked up from germline, CDR1 is SNHLY and CDR2 is FYNNEI. The J segment lost 4 bases and the V segment lost 8 bases, leaving 3 bases of the junction unmatched. The CDR3 region has the DNA TGTGCCAGCTGGGGACTAGCATACAATGAGCAGTTCTAC. Its translation: CASWGLAYNEQFY.

This clonotype was detected ten times or more. The chain is built from TRBV10-2 and TRBJ2-2; tentative D call: TRBD2 (7 bases). The CDR3 consists of 17 residues. CDR1 and CDR2 from the germline V gene are WSHSY and SAAADI. V lost 0 bases, J lost 5 bases, and 16 bases lay in between. The DNA of the CDR3 is TGCGCCAGCAGTGAGTCGCTGGGCGGGGGCCTAACCGGGGAGCTGTTTTTT. Translating gives CASSESLGGGLTGELFF.

The table lists this clonotype with many counts. This chain uses TRBV5-1 with TRBJ1-1; TRBD1 might be the D (6 bases). Trimming removed 4 bases at V and 7 bases at J, with 17 bases between. Germline V gene data show CDR1 as SGHRS and CDR2 as YFSETQ. The CDR3 loop spans 14 amino acids. CDR3 protein: CASSLQGPANEAFF. The CDR3 nucleotides are TGCGCCAGCAGCCTGCAGGGGCCGGCGAATGAAGCTTTCTTT.

This clonotype was seen repeatedly, ten times or more. The chain employs TRBV5-1 and TRBJ2-7; maybe TRBD1 (5 bases). V gave up 4 bases and J gave up 0 bases, with 14 bases separating them. This CDR3 is built from 15 residues. Germline lookup yields CDR1 SGHRS and CDR2 YFSETQ. CDR3 coding DNA: TGCGCCAGCAGCATCAGGGCCCAAGGCTCCTACGAGCAGTACTTC. It encodes CASSIRAQGSYEQYF.

This clonotype has only a few counts. The V call is TRBV21-1, the J call TRBJ2-7; TRBD1 was called by the table and not checked on the DNA. TRBV21-1 is a pseudogene. The CDR3 runs to 19 residues. The CDR3 DNA is TGTGCCAGCACCACAAAAAAGGTTCGTCGACAGGGTAGGGCCTACGAGCAGTACTTC. Protein product: CASTTKKVRRQGRAYEQYF.